This T cell receptor beta chain originates from a study of glioma-infiltrating T cells after dendritic cell vaccination (dated by TCRdb to 2016 to 2017). The study in broad terms: The cohort included 15 or so glioblastoma patients drawn from Phase I and II dendritic cell vaccination trials, of whom 9 were newly diagnosed and 6 had recurrent disease. Between the early 2000s and the early 2010s, patients were given autologous tumor lysate-pulsed dendritic cell vaccination. The vaccine consisted of monocyte-derived dendritic cells cultured about seven days with IL-4 and GM-CSF, then pulsed overnight with autologous tumor lysate. Patients received three intradermal dendritic cell vaccine injections at biweekly intervals in the arm below the axilla. In glioblastoma patients vaccinated with dendritic cells, deep sequencing of TCR beta CDR3 regions served to measure tumor-infiltrating lymphocyte content and to compare repertoires between tumor and blood. Survival after dendritic cell vaccination was correlated with TCR sequencing metrics such as TIL content and the overlap between tumor and blood repertoires. General conclusions and limits of the study: The cohort was small and heterogeneous, with few patients having full blood and tumor sets and even fewer initial-recurrent tumor pairs. TCR clonality showed no direct relationship with survival, which suggests that a diverse polyclonal response may be important. Higher estimated pretreatment TIL content predicted longer time to progression and overall survival after dendritic cell vaccination. The three-group TCR overlap response model was characterized as speculative, and prospective validation of the model was stated to be required.

Counted from cysteine to phenylalanine, this CDR3 has 16 amino acids. The read is trimmed to its CDR3 DNA, 48 bases read in frame from base 1. The germline V gene yields SGHDN for CDR1 and FVKESK for CDR2. Trimming costs V 0 bases and J 0 bases, and their ends lie 11 bases apart. The immunoSEQ assay amplified TCRB CDR3 regions from roughly 2 micrograms of genomic DNA, or from all available DNA when less than that amount was available. The multiplex PCR employed 60 forward primers targeting TCR V beta segments and 13 reverse primers targeting J beta segments. Synthetic control templates were spiked into each sample at limiting dilution to estimate reads per starting template. The Illumina HiSeq System generated 87 bp sequencing reads. Under the source paper's analysis protocol: PCR and sequencing errors were removed by a nearest neighbor algorithm that merged closely related sequences. TCR overlap was defined as the percentage of unique tumor TCR beta sequences that were also present in the same patient's peripheral blood. Held by TCRdb, this immuneACCESS table contains in-frame sequences only and omits some clones. Under half of the omission traces to an unresolved V gene where checked; the cause of the rest is unknown. Clonal size and the V and J genes are those of that table, whereas D and trimming came from the DNA. This sample is represented by more than 60,000 clones; approximately 85% of them were singletons. About 10% of the sample is taken by the ten largest.

Comment on this clone: This receptor's antigen is unknown. Base-call qualities are not available, and no considerably larger clone is one nucleotide away.

To be selected, patients needed enough residual fresh-frozen tumor tissue and more than two years of available survival data. Although molecular status otherwise differed among the glioblastoma patients, no patient had an isocitrate dehydrogenase mutation. PBMC collection took place before vaccination, two weeks after the third vaccination, and at tumor progression if progression occurred. The Qiagen DNeasy Blood extraction Kit was used for extraction of genomic DNA. The sequence derives from a human donor with glioblastoma. Rearrangement joined TRBV14 to TRBJ2-5; TRBD2 might be the D gene, on 6 matching bases. This specimen was blood, taken before dendritic cell vaccination. The base sequence is TGTGCCAGCAGCCAAGACCAGGCGGGGTACCAAGAGACCCAGTACTTC. Protein translation: CASSQDQAGYQETQYF.